This TCR beta chain is from a study of shared clonotypes between healthy human individuals. The CDR3 consists of 15 residues. Trimming stripped 4 bases from V and 0 bases from J, with 13 bases between. Per germline, CDR1 SGHRS and CDR2 YFSETQ. On this clone: Other DNA sequences within the sample encode an identical CDR3.

Selected positively for CCR7 and CD45RO-negative, naive CD8 cells excluded terminally differentiated effector memory CD45RA+ cells. The assay was immunoSEQ multiplex PCR, and TCRdb's table has in-frame clones only and misses some. Of around 1,900,000 clones in the sample, roughly 93% were seen once. This clonotype was sampled from a man between 18 and 35 years old in good health. Some clones in this sample may be carry-over from other donors' samples. Sequenced input: naive CD8+ T cells from PBMCs. The chain combines TRBV5-1 with TRBJ1-1, with D tentatively TRBD1 (6 bases). This CDR3 is CASSRKQGMNTEAFF. In DNA, the CDR3 is TGCGCCAGCAGCCGCAAACAGGGCATGAACACTGAAGCTTTCTTT.